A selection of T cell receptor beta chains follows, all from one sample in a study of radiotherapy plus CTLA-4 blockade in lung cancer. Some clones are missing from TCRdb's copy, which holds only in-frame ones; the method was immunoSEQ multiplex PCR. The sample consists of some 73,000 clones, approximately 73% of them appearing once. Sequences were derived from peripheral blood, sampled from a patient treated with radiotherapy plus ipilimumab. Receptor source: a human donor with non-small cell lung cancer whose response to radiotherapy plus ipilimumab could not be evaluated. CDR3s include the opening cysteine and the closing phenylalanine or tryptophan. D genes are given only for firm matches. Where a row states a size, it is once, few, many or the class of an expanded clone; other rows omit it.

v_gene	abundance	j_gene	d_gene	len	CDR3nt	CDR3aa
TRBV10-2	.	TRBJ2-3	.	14	TGCGCCAGCAACGAGGGCTATATCACAGATACGCAGTATTTT	CASNEGYITDTQYF
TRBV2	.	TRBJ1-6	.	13	TGTGCCAGCAGTGTGGGGGGAAATTCACCCCTCCACTTT	CASSVGGNSPLHF
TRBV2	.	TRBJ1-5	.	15	TGTGCCAGCAGTGAGCGGGACCCGGGAGGTCAGCCCCAGCATTTT	CASSERDPGGQPQHF
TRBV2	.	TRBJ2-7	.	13	TGTGCCAGCAGTAGGGCAGGGGTAGGCGAGCAGTACTTC	CASSRAGVGEQYF
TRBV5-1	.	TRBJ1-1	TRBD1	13	TGCGCCAGCAGCTTGACAGGGGGTTATGAAGCTTTCTTT	CASSLTGGYEAFF
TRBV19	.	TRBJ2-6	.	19	TGTGCCAGTAGTAAGGGAAGGACAAATCACAAAAGTCGGGCCAACGTCCTGACTTTC	CASSKGRTNHKSRANVLTF
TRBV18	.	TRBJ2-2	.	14	TGTGCCAGCTCACCTGGGGGCGACACCGGGGAGCTGTTTTTT	CASSPGGDTGELFF
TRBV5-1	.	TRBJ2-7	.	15	TGCGCCAGCAGCTTGGCGGTGGGACTTAACGGGGAGCAGTACTTC	CASSLAVGLNGEQYF
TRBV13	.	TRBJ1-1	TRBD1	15	TGTGCCAGCAGCTCTTCCGGGACAGGGCCGGTTGGAGCTTTCTTT	CASSSSGTGPVGAFF
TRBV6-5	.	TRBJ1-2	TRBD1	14	TGTGCCAGCAGGAACAGGGGGCCCAACTATGGCTACACCTTC	CASRNRGPNYGYTF
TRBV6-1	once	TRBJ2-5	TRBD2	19	TGTGCCAGCAGTGAAAGGGGACTAGCGGTTGCCAAACTGCAAGAGACCCAGTACTTC	CASSERGLAVAKLQETQYF
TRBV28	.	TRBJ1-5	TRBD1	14	TGTGCCAGCAGCCGGACAGGGGGGATTCAGCCCCAGCATTTT	CASSRTGGIQPQHF
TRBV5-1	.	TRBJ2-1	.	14	TGCGCCAGCAGCTCGGCGAGGCTAGCGTCTGTGCAGTTCTTC	CASSSARLASVQFF
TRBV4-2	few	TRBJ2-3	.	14	TGTGCCAGCAGCCAACCTTACTCTATCGATACGCAGTATTTT	CASSQPYSIDTQYF
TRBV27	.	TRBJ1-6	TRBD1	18	TGTGCCAGCAGTTTATCGTTTCAGGGGGTCTCCTATAATTCACCCCTCCACTTT	CASSLSFQGVSYNSPLHF
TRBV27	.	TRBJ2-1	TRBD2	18	TGTGCCAGCAGAGGCCGGTTAGCGGGGGGGCGGGGTTTGTATGAGCAGTTCTTC	CASRGRLAGGRGLYEQFF
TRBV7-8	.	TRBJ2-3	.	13	TGTGCCAGCAGCTTCGAGGTCACAGATACGCAGTATTTT	CASSFEVTDTQYF
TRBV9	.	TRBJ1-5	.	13	TGTGCCAGCAGCGTCGGTAGCAATCAGCCCCAGCATTTT	CASSVGSNQPQHF
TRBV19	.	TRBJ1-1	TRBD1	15	TGTGCCAGCCAGACCAGACAGGGGGCGAACACTGAAGCTTTCTTT	CASQTRQGANTEAFF
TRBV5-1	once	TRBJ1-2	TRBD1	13	TGCGCCAGCAGCTTAGACAGGGGCGGCGGCTACACCTTC	CASSLDRGGGYTF
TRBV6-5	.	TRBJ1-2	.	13	TGTGCCAGCAGTGAACCTTCGGGGAATGGCTACACCTTC	CASSEPSGNGYTF
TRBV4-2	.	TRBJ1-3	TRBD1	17	TGTGCCAGCAGCCAATTAGGACAGGGGGCTTCTGGAAACACCATATATTTT	CASSQLGQGASGNTIYF
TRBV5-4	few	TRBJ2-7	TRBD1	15	TGTGCCAGCAGCCACCCGAGGGGGCGCGTTGACGAGCAGTACTTC	CASSHPRGRVDEQYF
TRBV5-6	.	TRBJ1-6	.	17	TGTGCCAGCAGCTTGGAAGAAGGGAGCTCCTATAATTCACCCCTCCACTTT	CASSLEEGSSYNSPLHF
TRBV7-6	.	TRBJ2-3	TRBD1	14	TGTGCCAGCCACACAGGGGACCGCACAGATACGCAGTATTTT	CASHTGDRTDTQYF
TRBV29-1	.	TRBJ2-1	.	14	TGCAGCGTTGTCGGGCGGGACCTGAGTGATGAGCAGTTCTTC	CSVVGRDLSDEQFF
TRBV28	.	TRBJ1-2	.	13	TGTGCCAGCAGTTTGACTCAGTCCTATGGCTACACCTTC	CASSLTQSYGYTF
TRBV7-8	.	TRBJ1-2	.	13	TGTGCCAGCAGCTTCATCCCAGGGGAAGGCTACACCTTC	CASSFIPGEGYTF
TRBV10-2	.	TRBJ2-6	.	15	TGCGCCAGCAGTGAGTTAGCGGCTGGGGCCAACGTCCTGACTTTC	CASSELAAGANVLTF
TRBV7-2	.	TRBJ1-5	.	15	TGTGCCAGCAGCCGCCCCCGGGTAGGCAATCAGCCCCAGCATTTT	CASSRPRVGNQPQHF
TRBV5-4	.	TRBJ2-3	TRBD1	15	TGTGCCAGCAGTCGAACAGGGGAAAGCACAGATACGCAGTATTTT	CASSRTGESTDTQYF
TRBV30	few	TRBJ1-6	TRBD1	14	TGTGCCTGGAGTGGGGGACAGGATAATTCACCCCTCCACTTT	CAWSGGQDNSPLHF
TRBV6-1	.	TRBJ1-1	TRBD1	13	TGTGCCAGCGCTACGACAGGGGGCACTGAAGCTTTCTTT	CASATTGGTEAFF
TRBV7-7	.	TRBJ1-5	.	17	TGTGCCAGCAGCTTACCAGATCGACAGGCCCTCAATCAGCCCCAGCATTTT	CASSLPDRQALNQPQHF
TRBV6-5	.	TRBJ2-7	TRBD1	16	TGTGCCAGCAGTTCCCCGGGACAGGGCTACTCCTACGAGCAGTACTTC	CASSSPGQGYSYEQYF
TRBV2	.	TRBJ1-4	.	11	TGTGCCAGCCCCTCGGGTGAAAAACTGTTTTTT	CASPSGEKLFF
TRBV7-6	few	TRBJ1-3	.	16	TGTGCCAGCAGCTTTCATCCGGGGAAGGCTGGAAACACCATATATTTT	CASSFHPGKAGNTIYF
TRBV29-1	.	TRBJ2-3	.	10	TGCAGCGTTTCGACAGATACGCAGTATTTT	CSVSTDTQYF
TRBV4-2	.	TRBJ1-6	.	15	TGTGCCAGCAGCCAAGATAGCCAGCTGAATTCACCCCTCCACTTT	CASSQDSQLNSPLHF
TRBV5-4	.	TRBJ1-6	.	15	TGTGCCAGCAGCTTAAACATCGACTTTAATTCACCCCTCCACTTT	CASSLNIDFNSPLHF
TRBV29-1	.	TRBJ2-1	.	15	TGCAGCGTTGAAAGCGGGCCAAACTCCTACAATGAGCAGTTCTTC	CSVESGPNSYNEQFF